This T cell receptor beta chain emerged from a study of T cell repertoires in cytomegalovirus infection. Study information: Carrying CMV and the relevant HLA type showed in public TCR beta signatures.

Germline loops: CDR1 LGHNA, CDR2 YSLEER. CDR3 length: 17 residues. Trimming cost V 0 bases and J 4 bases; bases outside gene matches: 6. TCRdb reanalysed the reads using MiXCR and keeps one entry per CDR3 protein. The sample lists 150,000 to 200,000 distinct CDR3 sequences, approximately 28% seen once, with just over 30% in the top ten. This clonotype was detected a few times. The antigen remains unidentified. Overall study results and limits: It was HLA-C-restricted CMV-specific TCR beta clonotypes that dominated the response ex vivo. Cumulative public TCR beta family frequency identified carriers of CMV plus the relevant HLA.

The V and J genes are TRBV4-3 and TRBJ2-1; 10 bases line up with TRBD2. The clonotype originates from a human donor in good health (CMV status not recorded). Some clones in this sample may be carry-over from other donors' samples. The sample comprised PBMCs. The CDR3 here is CASSQDLGTSVYNEQFF. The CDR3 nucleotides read TGCGCCAGCAGCCAAGATTTAGGGACTAGCGTTTACAATGAGCAGTTCTTC.